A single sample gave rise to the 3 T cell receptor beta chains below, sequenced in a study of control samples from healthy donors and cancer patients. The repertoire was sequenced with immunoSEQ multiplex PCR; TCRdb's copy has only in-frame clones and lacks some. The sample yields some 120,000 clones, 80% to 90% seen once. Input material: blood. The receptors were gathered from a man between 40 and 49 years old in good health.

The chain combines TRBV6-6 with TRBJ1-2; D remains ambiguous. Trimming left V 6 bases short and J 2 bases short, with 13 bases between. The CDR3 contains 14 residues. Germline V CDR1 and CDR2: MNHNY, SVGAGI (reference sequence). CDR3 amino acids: CASRGNGRNYGYTF. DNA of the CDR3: TGTGCCAGCAGAGGAAATGGACGGAACTATGGCTACACCTTC.

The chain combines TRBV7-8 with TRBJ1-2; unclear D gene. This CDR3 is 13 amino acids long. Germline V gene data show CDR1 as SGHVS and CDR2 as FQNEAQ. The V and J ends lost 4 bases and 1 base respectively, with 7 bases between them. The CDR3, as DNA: TGTGCCAGCAGCTACCCCGTTAACTATGGCTACACCTTC. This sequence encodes CASSYPVNYGYTF.

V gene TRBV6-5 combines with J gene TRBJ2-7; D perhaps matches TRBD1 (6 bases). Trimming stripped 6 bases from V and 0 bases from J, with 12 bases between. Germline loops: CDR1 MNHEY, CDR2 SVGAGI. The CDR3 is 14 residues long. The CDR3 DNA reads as TGTGCCAGCAGAGGACAGACTCCCTCCTACGAGCAGTACTTC. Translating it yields CASRGQTPSYEQYF.